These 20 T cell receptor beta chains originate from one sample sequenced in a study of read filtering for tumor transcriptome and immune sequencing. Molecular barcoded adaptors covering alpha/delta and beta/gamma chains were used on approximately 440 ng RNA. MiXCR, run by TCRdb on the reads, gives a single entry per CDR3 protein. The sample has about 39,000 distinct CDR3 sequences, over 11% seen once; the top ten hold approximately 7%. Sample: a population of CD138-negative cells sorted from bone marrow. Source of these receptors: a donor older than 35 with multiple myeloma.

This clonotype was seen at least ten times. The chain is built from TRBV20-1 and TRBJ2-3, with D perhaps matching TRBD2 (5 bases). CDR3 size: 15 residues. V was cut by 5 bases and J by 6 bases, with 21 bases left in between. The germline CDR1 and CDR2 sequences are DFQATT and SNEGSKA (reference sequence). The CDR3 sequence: CSASASRSPQDTQYF. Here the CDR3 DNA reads TGCAGTGCTTCCGCTAGCAGATCCCCTCAGGATACGCAGTATTTT.

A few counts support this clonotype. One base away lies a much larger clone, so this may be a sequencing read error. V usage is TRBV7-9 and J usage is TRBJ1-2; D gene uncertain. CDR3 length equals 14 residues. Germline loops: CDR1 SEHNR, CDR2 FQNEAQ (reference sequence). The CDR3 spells CASSLGAEHYGYAF. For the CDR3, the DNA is TGTGCCAGCAGCTTAGGGGCGGAACACTATGGCTACGCCTTC.

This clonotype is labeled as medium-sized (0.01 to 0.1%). The DNA of the CDR3 is TGTGCCATCAGTGATGCGGACAGGGGGAATAACACTGAAGCTTTCTTT. As protein: CAISDADRGNNTEAFF. The chain links TRBV10-3 to TRBJ1-1; TRBD1 matches at 10 bases. The trim removed 3 bases at V and 2 bases at J, leaving 6 bases unmatched. CDR1 ENHRY and CDR2 SYGVKD come from the germline V gene. This CDR3 is 16 amino acids long.

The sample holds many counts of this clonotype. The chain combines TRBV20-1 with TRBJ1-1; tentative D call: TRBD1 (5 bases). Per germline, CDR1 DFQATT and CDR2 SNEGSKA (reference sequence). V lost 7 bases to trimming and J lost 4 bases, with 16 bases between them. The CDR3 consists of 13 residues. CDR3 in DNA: TGCAGTGTTACTCCGGGACGCAGCACTGAAGCTTTCTTT. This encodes CSVTPGRSTEAFF.

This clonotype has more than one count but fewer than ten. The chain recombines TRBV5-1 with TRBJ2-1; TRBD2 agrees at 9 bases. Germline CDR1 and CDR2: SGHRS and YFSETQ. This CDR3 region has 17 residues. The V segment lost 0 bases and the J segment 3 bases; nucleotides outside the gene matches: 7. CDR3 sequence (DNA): TGCGCCAGCAGCTTGGAAGTTAGCGGGAGCTACTACAATGAGCAGTTCTTC. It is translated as CASSLEVSGSYYNEQFF.

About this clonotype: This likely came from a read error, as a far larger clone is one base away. The CDR3 sequence is CASSTVGDRGRNEQFF. As DNA, the CDR3 is TGTGCCAGCAGCACCGTGGGAGACAGGGGCCGGAATGAGCAGTTCTTC. V and J are TRBV6-5 and TRBJ2-1; 8 bases fit TRBD1. V gave up 6 bases and J gave up 7 bases; unmatched junction bases: 14. The CDR3 covers 16 residues. CDR1 and CDR2 from the germline V gene are MNHEY and SVGAGI.

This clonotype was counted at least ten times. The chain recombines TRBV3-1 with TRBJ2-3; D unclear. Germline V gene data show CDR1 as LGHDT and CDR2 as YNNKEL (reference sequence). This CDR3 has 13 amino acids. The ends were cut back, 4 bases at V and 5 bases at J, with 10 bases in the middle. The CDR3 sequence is CASSRADLDTQYF. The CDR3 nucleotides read TGTGCCAGCAGCCGGGCTGATCTAGATACGCAGTATTTT.

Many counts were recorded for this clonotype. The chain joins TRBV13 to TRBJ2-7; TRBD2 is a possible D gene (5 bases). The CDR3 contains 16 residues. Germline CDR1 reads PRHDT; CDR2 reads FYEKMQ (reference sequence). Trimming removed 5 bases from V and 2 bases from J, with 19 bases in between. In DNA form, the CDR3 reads TGTGCCAGCAGCATCCTGGGAGCCTCTAATACCTACGAGCAGTACTTC. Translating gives CASSILGASNTYEQYF.

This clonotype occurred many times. The CDR3: CASSQDLFSNYGYTF. The CDR3 DNA follows: TGCGCCAGCAGCCAAGATCTGTTTTCTAACTATGGCTACACCTTC. The chain carries TRBV4-1 and TRBJ1-2; D gene ambiguous. Germline V gene lookup returns CDR1 MGHRA and CDR2 YSYEKL. CDR3 size: 15 residues. The V end lost 0 bases, the J end lost 0 bases, and 8 bases lay between the germline ends.

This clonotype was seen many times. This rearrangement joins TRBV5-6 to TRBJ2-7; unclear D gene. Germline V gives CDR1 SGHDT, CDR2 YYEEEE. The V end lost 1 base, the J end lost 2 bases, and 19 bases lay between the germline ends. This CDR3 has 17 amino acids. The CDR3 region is CASSLFGGDILAYEQYF. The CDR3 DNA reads TGTGCCAGCAGCTTGTTCGGTGGTGACATCCTCGCCTACGAGCAGTACTTC.

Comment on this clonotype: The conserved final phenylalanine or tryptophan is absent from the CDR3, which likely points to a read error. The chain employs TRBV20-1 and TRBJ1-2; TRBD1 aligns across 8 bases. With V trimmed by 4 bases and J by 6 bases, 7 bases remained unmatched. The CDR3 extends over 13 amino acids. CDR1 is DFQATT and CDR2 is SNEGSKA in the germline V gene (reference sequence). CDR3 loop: CSAIPDREDGYTL. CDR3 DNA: TGCAGTGCTATCCCGGACAGGGAGGATGGCTACACCCTC.

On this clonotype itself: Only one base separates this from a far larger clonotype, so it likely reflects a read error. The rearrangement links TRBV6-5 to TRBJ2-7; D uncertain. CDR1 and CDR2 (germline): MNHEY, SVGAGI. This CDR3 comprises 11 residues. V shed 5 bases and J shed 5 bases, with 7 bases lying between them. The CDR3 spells CASSDVNEQYF. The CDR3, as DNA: TGTGCCAGCAGTGACGTAAACGAGCAGTACTTC.

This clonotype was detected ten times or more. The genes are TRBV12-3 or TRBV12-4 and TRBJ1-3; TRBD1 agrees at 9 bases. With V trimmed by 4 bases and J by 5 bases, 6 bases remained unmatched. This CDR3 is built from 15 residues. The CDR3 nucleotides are TGTGCCAGCAGTTCCGGGACAGGGAGTAGAAACACCATATATTTT. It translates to CASSSGTGSRNTIYF.

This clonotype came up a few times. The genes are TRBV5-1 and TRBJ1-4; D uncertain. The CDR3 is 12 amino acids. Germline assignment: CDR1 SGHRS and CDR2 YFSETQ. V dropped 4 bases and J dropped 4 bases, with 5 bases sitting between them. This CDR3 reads CASSGVNEKLFF. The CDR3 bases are TGCGCCAGCAGCGGGGTTAATGAAAAACTGTTTTTT.

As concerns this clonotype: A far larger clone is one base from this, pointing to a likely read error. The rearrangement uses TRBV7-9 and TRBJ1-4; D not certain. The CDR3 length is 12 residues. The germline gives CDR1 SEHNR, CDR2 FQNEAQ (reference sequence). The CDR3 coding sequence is TGTGCCAGCAGCCTTAAAGTGGATACGCGGTATTTT. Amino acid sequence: CASSLKVDTRYF.

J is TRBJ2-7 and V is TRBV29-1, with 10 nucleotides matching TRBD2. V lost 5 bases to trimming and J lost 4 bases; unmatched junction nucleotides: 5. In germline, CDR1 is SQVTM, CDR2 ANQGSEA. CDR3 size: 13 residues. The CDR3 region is CSVSAGGLYEQYF. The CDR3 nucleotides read TGCAGCGTTTCAGCGGGAGGGTTGTACGAGCAGTACTTC.

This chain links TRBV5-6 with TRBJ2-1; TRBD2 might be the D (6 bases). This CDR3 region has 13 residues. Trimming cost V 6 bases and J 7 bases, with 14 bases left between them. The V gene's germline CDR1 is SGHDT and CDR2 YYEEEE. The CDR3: CASISPGVNEQFF. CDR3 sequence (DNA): TGTGCCAGCATCTCCCCGGGGGTGAATGAGCAGTTCTTC.

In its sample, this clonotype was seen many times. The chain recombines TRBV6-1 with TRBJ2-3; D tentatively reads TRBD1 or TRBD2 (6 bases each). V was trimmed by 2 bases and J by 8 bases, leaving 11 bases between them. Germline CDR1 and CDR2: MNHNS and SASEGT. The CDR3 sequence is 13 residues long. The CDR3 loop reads CASSERKGGTQYF. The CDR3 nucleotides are TGTGCCAGCAGTGAACGAAAGGGGGGTACGCAGTATTTT.

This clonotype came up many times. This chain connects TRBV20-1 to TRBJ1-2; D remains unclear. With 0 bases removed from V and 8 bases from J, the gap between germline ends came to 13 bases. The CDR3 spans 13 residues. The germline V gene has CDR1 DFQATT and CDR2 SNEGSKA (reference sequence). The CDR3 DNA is TGCAGTGCTAGAGATCGTGGAGAATGGGGCTACACCTTC. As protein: CSARDRGEWGYTF.

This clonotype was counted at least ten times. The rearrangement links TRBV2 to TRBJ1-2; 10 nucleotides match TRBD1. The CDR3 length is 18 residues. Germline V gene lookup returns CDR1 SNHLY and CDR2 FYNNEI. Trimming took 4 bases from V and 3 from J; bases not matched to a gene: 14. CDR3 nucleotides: TGTGCCAGCAGTGTCTTGAGGGACAGGGGAGGCGGGGACTATGGCTACACCTTC. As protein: CASSVLRDRGGGDYGYTF.